This T cell receptor beta chain stems from a study of cytomegalovirus exposure and HLA in healthy donors. Whole-study context: Within an early data release were about 90 million unique TCRs drawn from HLA-typed donors. Study-wide results and limits: The authors later found HLA-associated TCR beta chains more clonally expanded than equally common others. In a later analysis, at a false discovery rate of 0.05, 15,000 to 20,000 TCR beta sequences were associated with HLA alleles. The study flagged some 170 TCR beta chains as cytomegalovirus-associated.

Amplification used 60 Vbeta primers and 13 Jbeta primers. Sequenced by immunoSEQ multiplex PCR; TCRdb stores in-frame clones only, minus some. Here the sample spans about 120,000 clones, approximately 80% being singletons. As regards this clone: Antigen unknown.

The CDR3 covers 14 residues. Trimming left V 4 bases short and J 10 bases short, with 14 bases between. The germline V gene encodes CDR1 SGHTA and CDR2 FQGTGA. The sample was PBMCs. The sequence was obtained from a human donor in good health. The chain employs TRBV7-3 and TRBJ1-6; D possibly corresponds to TRBD1 (5 bases). The CDR3 nucleotides are TGTGCCAGCAGCTCCCGGGCCCGGGGGTCACCCCTCCACTTT. Amino acid sequence: CASSSRARGSPLHF.